This T cell receptor beta chain emerged from a study of liver allograft versus peripheral blood T cells. Background on the study: Hepatic allograft T cell receptor repertoires were evaluated relative to those present in recipients' peripheral blood.

TCRdb re-analysed the reads in MiXCR, keeping a single row per CDR3 protein. The table shows approximately 12,000 distinct CDR3 sequences, with about 25% occurring only once. General study findings and limits: Reportedly, the T cell receptor repertoires inside liver allografts were not the same as those in peripheral blood.

From germline, CDR1 is MDHEN and CDR2 SYDVKM. The CDR3 sequence is 17 residues long. V gave up 5 bases and J gave up 4 bases; unmatched junction bases: 12. For this clonotype: Its antigen is still unknown.

J is TRBJ1-2 and V is TRBV28, with 11 positions matching TRBD1. The sequence derives from a human patient who had a liver transplant. Some T cells may be provided by the graft donor. Here the CDR3 reads CASSLGQGAGVGYGYTF. In nucleotides, the CDR3 is TGTGCCAGCAGTCTCGGACAGGGGGCAGGGGTGGGCTATGGCTACACCTTC.